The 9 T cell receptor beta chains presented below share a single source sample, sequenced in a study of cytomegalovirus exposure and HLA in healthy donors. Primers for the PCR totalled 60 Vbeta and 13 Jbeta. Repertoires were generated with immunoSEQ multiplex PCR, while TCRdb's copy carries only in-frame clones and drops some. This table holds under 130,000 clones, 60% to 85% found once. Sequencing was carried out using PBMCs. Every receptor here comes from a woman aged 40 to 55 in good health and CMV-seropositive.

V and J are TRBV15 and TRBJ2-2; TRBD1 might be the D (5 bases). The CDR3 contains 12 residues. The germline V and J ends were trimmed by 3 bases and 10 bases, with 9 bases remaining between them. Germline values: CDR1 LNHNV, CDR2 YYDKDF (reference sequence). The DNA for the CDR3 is TGTGCCACCAGCAGCCACGGACAGGAGCTGTTTTTT. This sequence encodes CATSSHGQELFF.

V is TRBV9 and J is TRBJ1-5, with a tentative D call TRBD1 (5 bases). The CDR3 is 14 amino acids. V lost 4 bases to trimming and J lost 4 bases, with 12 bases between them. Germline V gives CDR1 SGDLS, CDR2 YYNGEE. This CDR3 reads CASSRDSGNQPQHF. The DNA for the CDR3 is TGTGCCAGCAGCAGGGACTCGGGGAATCAGCCCCAGCATTTT.

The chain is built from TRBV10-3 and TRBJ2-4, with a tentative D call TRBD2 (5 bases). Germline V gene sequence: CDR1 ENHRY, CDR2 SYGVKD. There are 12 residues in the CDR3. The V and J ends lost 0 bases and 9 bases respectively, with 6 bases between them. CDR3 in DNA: TGTGCCATCAGTGAGTCCGAGGGCATTCAGTACTTC. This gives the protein CAISESEGIQYF.

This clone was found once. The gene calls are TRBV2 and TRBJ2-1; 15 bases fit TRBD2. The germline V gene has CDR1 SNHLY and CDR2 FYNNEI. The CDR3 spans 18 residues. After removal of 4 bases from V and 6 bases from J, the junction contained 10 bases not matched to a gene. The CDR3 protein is CASSAPKAGLAGGNEQFF. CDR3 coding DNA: TGTGCCAGCAGTGCACCGAAGGCGGGACTAGCGGGAGGCAATGAGCAGTTCTTC.

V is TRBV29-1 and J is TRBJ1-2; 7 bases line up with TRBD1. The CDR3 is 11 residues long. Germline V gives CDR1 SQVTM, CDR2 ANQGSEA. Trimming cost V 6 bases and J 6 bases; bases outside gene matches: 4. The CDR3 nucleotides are TGCAGCGTGACAGGGCGGAATGGCTACACCTTC. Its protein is CSVTGRNGYTF.

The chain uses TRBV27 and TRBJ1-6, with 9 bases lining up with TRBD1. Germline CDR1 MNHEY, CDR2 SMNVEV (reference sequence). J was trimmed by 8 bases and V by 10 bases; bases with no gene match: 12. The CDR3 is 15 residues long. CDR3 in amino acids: CATASGTGRDSPLHF. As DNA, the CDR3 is TGTGCCACCGCTTCCGGGACAGGGCGGGATTCACCCCTCCACTTT.

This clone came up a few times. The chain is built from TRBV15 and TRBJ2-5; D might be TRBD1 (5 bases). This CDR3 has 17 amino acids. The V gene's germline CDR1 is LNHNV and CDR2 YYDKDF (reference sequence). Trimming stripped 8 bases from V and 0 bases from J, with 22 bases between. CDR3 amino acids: CATSRPSVVRDQETQYF. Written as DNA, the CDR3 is TGTGCCACCTCACGGCCCTCGGTGGTCAGGGACCAAGAGACCCAGTACTTC. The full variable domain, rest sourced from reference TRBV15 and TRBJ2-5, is DAMVIQNPRYQVTQFGKPVTLSCSQTLNHNVMYWYQQKSSQAPKLLFHYYDKDFNNEADTPDNFQSRRPNTSFCFLDIRSPGLGDTAMYLCATSRPSVVRDQETQYFGPGTRLLVL.

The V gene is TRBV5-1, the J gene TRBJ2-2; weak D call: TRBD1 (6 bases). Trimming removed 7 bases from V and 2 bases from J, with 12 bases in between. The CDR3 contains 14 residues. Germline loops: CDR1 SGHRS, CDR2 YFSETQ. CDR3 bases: TGCGCCAGCTTGATGGGGGCTAACACCGGGGAGCTGTTTTTT. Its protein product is CASLMGANTGELFF.

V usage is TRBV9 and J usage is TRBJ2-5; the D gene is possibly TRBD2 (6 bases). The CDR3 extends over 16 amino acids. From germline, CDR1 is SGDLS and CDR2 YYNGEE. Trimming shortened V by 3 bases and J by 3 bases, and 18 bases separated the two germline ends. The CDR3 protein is CASSALGGGAEETQYF. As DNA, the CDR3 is TGTGCCAGCAGCGCCTTGGGGGGAGGCGCTGAAGAGACCCAGTACTTC.